The 26 T cell receptor beta chains presented below share a single source sample, sequenced in a study of identical twins. MiXCR, run by TCRdb on the 5' RACE reads, gives a single entry per CDR3 protein. The table has hundreds of thousands of distinct CDR3 sequences, more than 6.5% seen once; the top ten hold 0.98%. A further study also used this sample, focusing on yellow fever vaccine responses in identical twins.

The sequencing sample was made of PBMCs. These receptor sequences come from a woman aged 18-30 years in good health.

This sequence joins TRBV9 and TRBJ2-1; 10 bases are shared with TRBD2. The CDR3 loop spans 18 amino acids. V was pared by 6 bases and J by 5 bases, with 17 bases of the junction left unmatched. Germline CDR1 SGDLS, CDR2 YYNGEE. The CDR3 here is CASTGPRVLAGADNEQFF. Written as DNA, the CDR3 is TGTGCCAGCACTGGTCCGCGGGTCCTAGCGGGGGCGGACAATGAGCAGTTCTTC.

In this sample, this clonotype turned up a few times. The chain couples TRBV5-6 to TRBJ2-4, with no clear D. Germline CDR1 is SGHDT and CDR2 is YYEEEE. Trimming removed 0 bases from V and 7 bases from J, with 5 bases in between. This CDR3 spans 12 amino acids. Here the CDR3 DNA reads TGTGCCAGCAGCTTGGGCAGCAACATTCAGTACTTC. This sequence encodes CASSLGSNIQYF.

This clonotype was seen repeatedly, ten times or more. This chain joins TRBV29-1 and TRBJ2-2, with unresolved D. V shed 5 bases and J shed 1 base, with 11 bases lying between them. This CDR3 region has 14 residues. The germline V gene has CDR1 SQVTM and CDR2 ANQGSEA. The CDR3 sequence is CSVLPTRNTGELFF. Written as DNA, the CDR3 is TGCAGCGTTCTTCCGACAAGGAACACCGGGGAGCTGTTTTTT.

This clonotype was recorded at least ten times. The chain has TRBV3-1 and TRBJ2-5, with 9 bases fitting TRBD2. The V gene end was trimmed by 3 bases and the J gene end by 2 bases; junction bases not matched to a gene: 10. Looked up from germline, CDR1 is LGHDT and CDR2 is YNNKEL (reference sequence). This CDR3 comprises 17 residues. CDR3 protein: CASSHKTGLALQETQYF. CDR3 nucleotide sequence: TGTGCCAGCAGCCACAAGACGGGACTAGCCTTGCAAGAGACCCAGTACTTC.

V usage is TRBV19 and J usage is TRBJ2-1; D possibly corresponds to TRBD2 (6 bases). The germline V gene has CDR1 LNHDA and CDR2 SQIVND (reference sequence). CDR3 size: 13 residues. V was trimmed by 6 bases and J by 5 bases, leaving 11 bases between them. The CDR3 DNA reads as TGTGCCAGTAGGTTAGCGGTACACAATGAGCAGTTCTTC. Translation gives CASRLAVHNEQFF.

This clonotype was counted many times. The CDR3 DNA sequence: TGTGCCAGCACACTAGCGGGGGGGCGCAGAAACATTCAGTACTTC. Translation gives CASTLAGGRRNIQYF. The J gene is TRBJ2-4, the V gene TRBV12-3 or TRBV12-4; 13 bases map to TRBD2. This CDR3 comprises 15 residues. V shed 7 bases, J shed 6 bases, and the junction held 6 bases outside the gene matches.

This clonotype was counted many times. The V call is TRBV7-2, the J call TRBJ2-6; 7 bases align to TRBD1. With V trimmed by 1 base and J by 1 base, 4 bases remained unmatched. CDR1 is SGHTA, CDR2 FQGNSA, per germline. CDR3 length equals 17 residues. CDR3 nucleotides: TGTGCCAGCAGCTTAGGGACAGGTTTTTCTGGGGCCAACGTCCTGACTTTC. It yields the protein CASSLGTGFSGANVLTF.

The rearrangement uses TRBV20-1 and TRBJ2-5; 7 nucleotides match TRBD1. Trimming at V came to 0 bases and at J to 4 bases, leaving 11 bases not matched to a gene. Germline values: CDR1 DFQATT, CDR2 SNEGSKA (reference sequence). The CDR3 has 16 amino acids. The CDR3 reads CSAREDRVRARETQYF. The CDR3 DNA follows: TGCAGTGCTAGAGAAGACAGGGTGCGGGCCCGAGAGACCCAGTACTTC.

This clonotype was detected ten times or more. The J gene is TRBJ2-4, the V gene TRBV12-3 or TRBV12-4; 9 nucleotides align to TRBD1. V gave up 5 bases and J gave up 3 bases; unmatched junction bases: 2. The CDR3 spans 14 residues. The CDR3 reads CASSPDRGKNIQYF. For the CDR3, the DNA is TGTGCCAGCAGTCCGGACAGGGGCAAAAACATTCAGTACTTC.

This sequence joins TRBV29-1 and TRBJ2-5, with D possibly being TRBD1 (5 bases). The CDR3 covers 13 residues. V gave up 4 bases and J gave up 0 bases, with 9 bases separating them. Germline CDR1 and CDR2: SQVTM and ANQGSEA. DNA for the CDR3: TGCAGCGTTGTTGCAGGGAACCAAGAGACCCAGTACTTC. Protein sequence: CSVVAGNQETQYF.

This clonotype appeared a few times. The V and J genes are TRBV30 and TRBJ1-2; D uncertain. V shed 0 bases and J shed 4 bases, with 9 bases lying between them. This CDR3 has 13 residues. CDR1 is GTSNPN, CDR2 SVGIG, per germline (reference sequence). The CDR3 region has the DNA TGTGCCTGGAGTGTAGGCCGGTCCTATGGCTACACCTTC. Its translation is CAWSVGRSYGYTF.

This clonotype turned up a few times. The chain employs TRBV5-1 and TRBJ1-2; D ambiguous. V shed 0 bases and J shed 6 bases, with 9 bases lying between them. In germline, CDR1 is SGHRS, CDR2 YFSETQ. CDR3 length: 13 amino acids. The CDR3 DNA reads TGCGCCAGCAGCTTGGGATGGGCAGATGGCTACACCTTC. Its protein product is CASSLGWADGYTF.

This clonotype showed up just a few times. The V and J genes are TRBV10-3 and TRBJ2-6, with D perhaps assigned TRBD1 or TRBD2 (5 bases each). V was trimmed by 10 bases and J by 0 bases, leaving 22 bases between them. Germline lookup yields CDR1 ENHRY and CDR2 SYGVKD. The CDR3 extends over 18 amino acids. This chain's CDR3 is CATSVPTDGGSGANVLTF. CDR3 nucleotides: TGTGCCACTTCGGTCCCCACAGATGGGGGCTCTGGGGCCAACGTCCTGACTTTC.

In this sample, this clonotype turned up once. V usage is TRBV30 and J usage is TRBJ2-3; 9 bases are a match to TRBD1. J lost 1 base, V lost 3 bases, and 8 bases had no gene match. The CDR3 length is 16 residues. Germline values: CDR1 GTSNPN, CDR2 SVGIG (reference sequence). CDR3 in amino acids: CAWRRGTGLGTDTQYF. The CDR3 nucleotides read TGTGCCTGGAGGAGGGGGACAGGGCTGGGCACAGATACGCAGTATTTT.

This clonotype appeared many times. The V gene is TRBV7-6, the J gene TRBJ2-7; D unresolved. CDR1 and CDR2 (germline): SGHVS, FNYEAQ. The germline V and J ends were trimmed by 2 bases and 1 base, with 9 bases remaining between them. This CDR3 comprises 14 residues. CDR3 DNA sequence: TGTGCCAGCAGCTTAAGTCCCACTTCCTACGAGCAGTACTTC. It encodes CASSLSPTSYEQYF.

This clonotype has a handful of counts. V and J are TRBV23-1 and TRBJ1-2, with D perhaps TRBD1 (6 bases). TRBV23-1 is marked as an open reading frame, function uncertain. The CDR3 is 12 residues long. Trimming pared 8 bases from V and 4 bases from J, leaving 11 bases between. The CDR3 spells CASGGSSYGYTF. DNA of the CDR3: TGCGCCAGCGGGGGCTCGAGCTATGGCTACACCTTC.

Worth noting for this clonotype: Relative to the germline gene, one junction end is altered; a read error may explain this. The V call is TRBV20-1, the J call TRBJ2-5; TRBD2 matches at 12 bases. Germline V gene data show CDR1 as DFQATT and CDR2 as SNEGSKA (reference sequence). The CDR3 has 15 residues. The CDR3 loop reads CSAPMTSGRQETRYF. The CDR3 bases are TGCAGTGCTCCCATGACTAGCGGGAGACAAGAGACCCGGTACTTC.

This sequence joins TRBV7-8 and TRBJ2-5; 7 bases match TRBD1. V was clipped by 4 bases and J by 4 bases; unmatched bases: 6. Germline V gene sequence: CDR1 SGHVS, CDR2 FQNEAQ. This CDR3 comprises 14 residues. The CDR3 region is CASSSEGARETQYF. CDR3 nucleotides: TGTGCCAGCAGCTCCGAGGGGGCCCGAGAGACCCAGTACTTC.

The sample holds a few counts of this clonotype. CDR3 region: CASRGSGGAIEQYF. The DNA for the CDR3 is TGCGCCAGCCGAGGTTCCGGGGGGGCCATCGAGCAGTACTTC. The chain couples TRBV5-1 to TRBJ2-7; 8 bases are shared with TRBD2. Germline assignment: CDR1 SGHRS and CDR2 YFSETQ. This CDR3 is 14 amino acids long. Unmatched junction bases numbered 12, after V lost 7 bases and J lost 6 bases.

This clonotype was counted a few times. The chain couples TRBV7-9 to TRBJ2-1; TRBD2 is a possible D gene (6 bases). The germline gives CDR1 SEHNR, CDR2 FQNEAQ (reference sequence). The CDR3 length is 15 residues. With 2 bases removed from V and 3 bases from J, the gap between germline ends came to 11 bases. The CDR3 region has the DNA TGTGCCAGCAGCTTATATGGCGGGGACTACAATGAGCAGTTCTTC. Its translation: CASSLYGGDYNEQFF.

This clonotype was detected ten times or more. For the CDR3, the DNA is TGTGCCAGCAGCTTAGCGCTTGGGAGCCCCCCAGATACGCAGTATTTT. Translating gives CASSLALGSPPDTQYF. This rearrangement joins TRBV7-2 to TRBJ2-3, with a possible D match to TRBD2 (5 bases). The germline V and J ends were trimmed by 0 bases and 4 bases, with 14 bases remaining between them. The CDR3 covers 16 residues. The germline V gene has CDR1 SGHTA and CDR2 FQGNSA.

This clonotype was counted at least ten times. J is TRBJ2-3 and V is TRBV5-1, with 9 bases that match TRBD1. The J segment lost 3 bases and the V segment lost 3 bases, leaving 8 bases of the junction unmatched. Germline CDR1 and CDR2: SGHRS and YFSETQ. The CDR3 sequence is 16 residues long. The CDR3 DNA sequence: TGCGCCAGCAGCTCGATACCGGGACAGGGAACAGATACGCAGTATTTT. Translation: CASSSIPGQGTDTQYF.

V gene TRBV29-1 combines with J gene TRBJ2-2, with no clear D. This CDR3 contains 13 residues. Trimming took off 8 bases at V and 0 bases at J, with 10 bases between the two ends. Per the germline V gene, CDR1 is SQVTM and CDR2 is ANQGSEA. The CDR3 DNA reads TGCAGCTCCCGGATACCGAACACCGGGGAGCTGTTTTTT. It is translated as CSSRIPNTGELFF.

The J gene is TRBJ1-1, the V gene TRBV5-6; D call uncertain. Germline V gene data show CDR1 as SGHDT and CDR2 as YYEEEE. The ends were cut back, 1 base at V and 1 base at J, with 8 bases in the middle. The CDR3 length is 14 residues. CDR3 nucleotide sequence: TGTGCCAGCAGCTTGATGAAGGGGAACACTGAAGCTTTCTTT. Amino acids: CASSLMKGNTEAFF.

This clonotype was found a few times. The chain recombines TRBV7-2 with TRBJ2-5, with 8 positions matching TRBD2. V was pared by 2 bases and J by 1 base, with 6 bases of the junction left unmatched. CDR1 is SGHTA, CDR2 FQGNSA, per germline. The CDR3 extends over 16 amino acids. CDR3 nucleotides: TGTGCCAGCAGCTTATTAGCGGGGCTCATCCAAGAGACCCAGTACTTC. Protein product: CASSLLAGLIQETQYF.

This clonotype was detected ten times or more. This chain connects TRBV2 to TRBJ2-5; unclear D gene. Per germline, CDR1 SNHLY and CDR2 FYNNEI. The CDR3 has 13 amino acids. V was clipped by 1 base and J by 4 bases, with 7 bases between them. The CDR3, as DNA: TGTGCCAGCAGTGAAGAGGACGGAGAGACCCAGTACTTC. It yields the protein CASSEEDGETQYF.